Detailed here is one T cell receptor (beta chain). Its specificity is not known. CDR3 size: 17 residues. The germline gives CDR1 SGHRS, CDR2 YFSETQ. With V trimmed by 1 base and J by 5 bases, 8 bases remained unmatched. The record originates from a study of T cell responses to AZD1222 COVID-19 vaccine. The wider study: Second-dose intervals near 4 or 12 weeks were combined. Study outcomes and limitations: Females outnumbered males among donors, who were mostly white British; clonal diversity was possibly underestimated. Unmutated variant regions reportedly attract nearly half of all spike-specific TCRs.

The data were produced by immunoSEQ multiplex PCR, yet TCRdb's version contains in-frame clones alone and is incomplete. Here the sample spans over 120,000 clones, about 94% being singletons. V gene TRBV5-1 combines with J gene TRBJ2-5; TRBD2 matches at 13 bases. This sequence originates from an adult in good health. This sample comprised peripheral blood, obtained on day 0 of AZD1222 vaccination. For the CDR3, the DNA is TGCGCCAGCAGCTTGTTCGCACTAGCGGGAGGGACGGAGACCCAGTACTTC. Amino acid sequence: CASSLFALAGGTETQYF. Filled out from reference TRBV5-1 and TRBJ2-5, the complete variable domain reads KAGVTQTPRYLIKTRGQQVTLSCSPISGHRSVSWYQQTPGQGLQFLFEYFSETQRNKGNFPGRFSGRQFSNSRSEMNVSTLELGDSALYLCASSLFALAGGTETQYFGPGTRLLVL.